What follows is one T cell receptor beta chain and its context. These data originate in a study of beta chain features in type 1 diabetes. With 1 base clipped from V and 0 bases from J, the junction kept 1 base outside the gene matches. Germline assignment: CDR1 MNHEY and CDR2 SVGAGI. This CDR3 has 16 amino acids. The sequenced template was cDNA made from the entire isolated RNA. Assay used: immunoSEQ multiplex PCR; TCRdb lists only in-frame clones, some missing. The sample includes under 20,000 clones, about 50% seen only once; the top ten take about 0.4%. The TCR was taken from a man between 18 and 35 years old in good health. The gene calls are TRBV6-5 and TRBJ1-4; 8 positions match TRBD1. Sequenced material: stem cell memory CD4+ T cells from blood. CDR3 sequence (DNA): TGTGCCAGCAGTTACTGGACAGGGACAACTAATGAAAAACTGTTTTTT. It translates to CASSYWTGTTNEKLFF.